This entry lists 10 T cell receptor beta chains sequenced from one sample in a study of CD4 T cells in relation to SARS-CoV-2 and coronaviruses. Before the COVID-19 pandemic, during about 2011-2019, CD4+ T cells were taken from unexposed donors. Measured with immunoSEQ multiplex PCR; TCRdb has only the in-frame clones, and not every one. The data hold some 65,000 clones, with over 70% observed a single time. What was sequenced was memory CD4+ T cells from PBMCs. The receptors come from a human donor in good health.

This clone was detected only once. The V gene is TRBV16, the J gene TRBJ1-5; 9 bases are shared with TRBD1. The V segment lost 1 base and the J segment 5 bases; nucleotides outside the gene matches: 3. This CDR3 region has 15 residues. CDR1 KGHSY and CDR2 FQNENV come from the germline V gene. CDR3 sequence: CASSQWDRVDQPQHF. The CDR3 nucleotides read TGTGCCAGCAGCCAATGGGACAGGGTCGATCAGCCCCAGCATTTT.

This rearrangement joins TRBV30 to TRBJ1-2; D ambiguous. The germline V and J ends were trimmed by 3 bases and 0 bases, with 8 bases remaining between them. This CDR3 has 13 residues. Germline CDR1 is GTSNPN and CDR2 is SVGIG (reference sequence). The CDR3 DNA follows: TGTGCCTGGAGCGGCGAGACTAACTATGGCTACACCTTC. Translation gives CAWSGETNYGYTF. The variable domain in full, with the rest retrieved from reference TRBV30 and TRBJ1-2, is SQTIHQWPATLVQPVGSPLSLECTVEGTSNPNLYWYRQAAGRGLQLLFYSVGIGQISSEVPQNLSASRPQDRQFILSSKKLLLSDSGFYLCAWSGETNYGYTFGSGTRLTVV.

CDR3 sequence reads: CASSLLQGADEKLFF. As DNA, the CDR3 is TGTGCCAGCAGCTTATTGCAGGGGGCTGATGAAAAACTGTTTTTT. The chain joins TRBV7-9 to TRBJ1-4; TRBD1 matches 8 bases. This CDR3 has 15 amino acids. V lost 2 bases and J lost 6; bases outside the gene matches: 5. CDR1 and CDR2 from the germline V gene are SEHNR and FQNEAQ (reference sequence).

This chain joins TRBV18 and TRBJ2-2; no firm D call. CDR1 is KGHSH, CDR2 LQKENI, per germline. There are 16 residues in the CDR3. The V gene lost 5 bases and the J gene lost 0 bases, with 13 bases spanning the gap. CDR3 sequence: CASSAGRTANTGELFF. CDR3 sequence (DNA): TGTGCCAGCTCAGCCGGACGGACCGCGAACACCGGGGAGCTGTTTTTT.

This clone was detected only a few times. The genes are TRBV5-4 and TRBJ1-2; D call uncertain. From germline, CDR1 is SGHNT and CDR2 YYREEE (reference sequence). There are 13 residues in the CDR3. Trimming stripped 6 bases from V and 5 bases from J, with 14 bases between. The CDR3 reads CASNERSGYGYTF. The DNA for the CDR3 is TGTGCCAGCAACGAACGTAGCGGATATGGCTACACCTTC.

This sequence joins TRBV24-1 and TRBJ1-1; possible D gene TRBD1, 5 bases. V lost 7 bases to trimming and J lost 3 bases, with 11 bases between them. The CDR3 is 13 amino acids. Germline-derived CDR1 and CDR2 are KGHDR and SFDVKD. CDR3 in amino acids: CATRIGDYTEAFF. DNA of the CDR3: TGTGCCACCAGGATCGGGGACTACACTGAAGCTTTCTTT.

This chain links TRBV7-6 with TRBJ2-5; TRBD2 agrees at 7 bases. Per germline, CDR1 SGHVS and CDR2 FNYEAQ. V lost 1 base and J lost 1; bases outside the gene matches: 6. The CDR3 totals 16 residues. Here the CDR3 reads CASSLGQRDFQETQYF. CDR3 in DNA: TGTGCCAGCAGCTTAGGTCAGCGGGACTTCCAAGAGACCCAGTACTTC.

This clone appeared a few times. The genes are TRBV29-1 and TRBJ1-1; TRBD1 might be the D (6 bases). Between the trimmed V and J ends, which lost 3 bases and 5 bases, there was a span of 13 bases. Germline V lookup: CDR1 SQVTM, CDR2 ANQGSEA. This CDR3 region has 13 residues. The CDR3 protein is CSVEDGGWTEAFF. Written as DNA, the CDR3 is TGCAGCGTTGAGGACGGGGGCTGGACTGAAGCTTTCTTT. Full variable domain (missing parts from reference TRBV29-1 and TRBJ1-1): SAVISQKPSRDICQRGTSLTIQCQVDSQVTMMFWYRQQPGQSLTLIATANQGSEATYESGFVIDKFPISRPNLTFSTLTVSNMSPEDSSIYLCSVEDGGWTEAFFGQGTRLTVV.

The chain is built from TRBV5-1 and TRBJ2-5; D might be TRBD1 (6 bases). This CDR3 is built from 14 residues. Germline V gene lookup returns CDR1 SGHRS and CDR2 YFSETQ. V lost 6 bases, J lost 1 base, and 13 bases lay in between. The CDR3 is CASNQNRAQETQYF. The CDR3, as DNA: TGCGCCAGCAACCAAAACAGGGCCCAAGAGACCCAGTACTTC.

This clone was seen only once. The chain carries TRBV5-4 and TRBJ2-7; a possible D gene is TRBD2 (6 bases). Germline-derived CDR1 and CDR2 are SGHNT and YYREEE (reference sequence). This CDR3 is 16 amino acids long. Trimming shortened V by 1 base and J by 0 bases, and 14 bases separated the two germline ends. The CDR3 reads CASSLRGRDSSYEQYF. CDR3 DNA: TGTGCCAGCAGCTTGAGGGGCCGGGACTCCTCCTACGAGCAGTACTTC. Combining the CDR3 with reference TRBV5-4 and TRBJ2-7 gives the whole variable domain ETGVTQSPTHLIKTRGQQVTLRCSSQSGHNTVSWYQQALGQGPQFIFQYYREEENGRGNFPPRFSGLQFPNYSSELNVNALELDDSALYLCASSLRGRDSSYEQYFGPGTRLTVT.